One and the same sample provided the 12 T cell receptor beta chains below, sequenced in a study of blood T cell repertoires in COVID-19. The assay was immunoSEQ multiplex PCR, and TCRdb's table has in-frame clones only and misses some. The repertoire has roughly 500,000 clones, around nine tenths of them found once; the top ten carry 1.8%. The source material was PBMCs or T cells enriched from blood (not recorded which). These TCRs come from a woman aged 40-49 years who had recovered from COVID-19.

V gene TRBV13 combines with J gene TRBJ1-5; 10 bases are shared with TRBD1. Per the germline V gene, CDR1 is PRHDT and CDR2 is FYEKMQ (reference sequence). V was pared by 0 bases and J by 7 bases, with 3 bases of the junction left unmatched. There are 15 residues in the CDR3. CDR3 bases: TGTGCCAGCAGCTTAGGGAGGGACAGGGGCCAGCCCCAGCATTTT. Translating gives CASSLGRDRGQPQHF.

V and J are TRBV7-9 and TRBJ1-6; 9 bases match TRBD1. Germline-derived CDR1 and CDR2 are SEHNR and FQNEAQ (reference sequence). The CDR3 covers 14 residues. The ends lost 7 bases at V and 10 bases at J; junction bases unmatched: 8. The CDR3 loop reads CASNPATGGSPLHF. Here the CDR3 DNA reads TGTGCCAGCAACCCCGCGACAGGGGGGTCACCCCTCCACTTT.

CDR3 protein: CASSIDSLGQLNTF. The DNA of the CDR3 is TGTGCCAGTAGTATCGACAGTCTTGGGCAGCTCAACACCTTC. The rearrangement links TRBV19 to TRBJ1-2; tentative D call: TRBD1 (5 bases). In germline, CDR1 is LNHDA, CDR2 SQIVND (reference sequence). The CDR3 has 14 amino acids. Trimming shortened V by 3 bases and J by 12 bases, and 20 bases separated the two germline ends. The full variable domain, in which reference TRBV19 and TRBJ1-2 provide the parts outside the CDR3, is DGGITQSPKYLFRKEGQNVTLSCEQNLNHDAMYWYRQDPGQGLRLIYYSQIVNDFQKGDIAEGYSVSREKKESFPLTVTSAQKNPTAFYLCASSIDSLGQLNTFGSGTRLTVV.

The rearrangement links TRBV2 to TRBJ2-1; a weak D match, TRBD2 (5 bases). CDR3 length: 15 residues. Germline V gives CDR1 SNHLY, CDR2 FYNNEI. Trimming shortened V by 9 bases and J by 0 bases, and 15 bases separated the two germline ends. The CDR3 nucleotides are TGTGCCAGTGGCTTGGACTCCTACTCCTACAATGAGCAGTTCTTC. It encodes CASGLDSYSYNEQFF.

V usage is TRBV19 and J usage is TRBJ1-3; D is ambiguous. This CDR3 is built from 15 residues. Per germline, CDR1 LNHDA and CDR2 SQIVND (reference sequence). The ends were cut back, 5 bases at V and 8 bases at J, with 19 bases in the middle. CDR3 bases: TGTGCCAGTAGTTCGACCGGGGTGGGCTGGTACACCATATATTTT. Protein sequence: CASSSTGVGWYTIYF.

The genes are TRBV9 and TRBJ1-4; TRBD1 is a possible D gene (5 bases). V was cut by 3 bases and J by 8 bases, with 14 bases left in between. This CDR3 comprises 14 residues. Germline V gives CDR1 SGDLS, CDR2 YYNGEE. Here the CDR3 DNA reads TGTGCCAGCAGCGCCGACAGACGACAAGAAAAACTGTTTTTT. Amino acids: CASSADRRQEKLFF.

As for this clone: One end of the junction is discordant with germline, which a read error may explain. The CDR3, as DNA: TGCGAGGTGAGGATTAGGGGAAACACCATATATTTT. The encoded protein is CEVRIRGNTIYF. This chain connects TRBV19 to TRBJ1-3; no clear D. The CDR3 is 12 amino acids. Germline V gene data show CDR1 as LNHDA and CDR2 as SQIVND (reference sequence).

The rearrangement joins TRBV19 to TRBJ1-3, with 9 bases fitting TRBD1. Germline CDR1 LNHDA, CDR2 SQIVND (reference sequence). Trimming at V came to 6 bases and at J to 4 bases, leaving 7 bases not matched to a gene. The CDR3 has 15 amino acids. Here the CDR3 DNA reads TGTGCCAGTAGGACACAGGGGGCTTTCGGAAACACCATATATTTT. It specifies CASRTQGAFGNTIYF.

The gene calls are TRBV5-1 and TRBJ1-4; TRBD1 is a possible D gene (6 bases). V was shortened by 4 bases and J by 2 bases, with 9 bases between the two germline ends. Germline CDR1 is SGHRS and CDR2 is YFSETQ. The CDR3 contains 14 residues. CDR3 in amino acids: CASSPGQTNEKLFF. The DNA for the CDR3 is TGCGCCAGCAGCCCCGGACAGACTAATGAAAAACTGTTTTTT.

The V and J genes are TRBV19 and TRBJ2-7; D may be TRBD1 (6 bases). Per germline, CDR1 LNHDA and CDR2 SQIVND (reference sequence). Trimming cost V 3 bases and J 7 bases, with 19 bases left between them. CDR3 length: 15 residues. The CDR3 region has the DNA TGTGCCAGTAGTATCCTTGCGACAGGAAACCTGGAGCAGTACTTC. Amino acid sequence: CASSILATGNLEQYF. The full variable domain, in which reference TRBV19 and TRBJ2-7 provide the parts outside the CDR3, is DGGITQSPKYLFRKEGQNVTLSCEQNLNHDAMYWYRQDPGQGLRLIYYSQIVNDFQKGDIAEGYSVSREKKESFPLTVTSAQKNPTAFYLCASSILATGNLEQYFGPGTRLTVT.

The chain employs TRBV4-2 and TRBJ1-1, with 8 nucleotides matching TRBD1. The CDR3 totals 16 residues. The V gene's germline CDR1 is LGHNA and CDR2 YNFKEQ. V lost 1 base, J lost 4 bases, and 8 bases stayed unmatched. CDR3 sequence reads: CASSQVLPGGTTEAFF. The CDR3 DNA is TGTGCCAGCAGCCAAGTCCTCCCAGGGGGCACCACTGAAGCTTTCTTT.

This rearrangement joins TRBV6-5 to TRBJ2-7; D gene ambiguous. Germline values: CDR1 MNHEY, CDR2 SVGAGI. The CDR3 spans 10 residues. Trimming stripped 11 bases from V and 3 bases from J, with 8 bases between. The CDR3 DNA is TGTGCCTCCGGCGGCTACGAGCAGTACTTC. It encodes CASGGYEQYF.